Listed below are T cell receptor beta chains from one sample, sequenced in a study of long-term antiretroviral therapy in people with HIV. The repertoire was sequenced with immunoSEQ multiplex PCR; TCRdb's copy has only in-frame clones and lacks some. The data show tens of thousands of clones, with roughly 80% seen just once and under 3% held by the top ten. Material: unsorted PBMCs, obtained 0.8 years after starting antiretroviral therapy. The receptor set was obtained from a woman under 30 with HIV. Both conserved end residues are part of each CDR3. A D gene is named only where the DNA matches it firmly. Size is omitted from some rows. Given values are once, few, many or a class for expanded clones.

CDR3nt: TGTGCCAGCAGTTTACCGGGTCCCAACACAGATACGCAGTATTTT
CDR3aa: CASSLPGPNTDTQYF
j_gene: TRBJ2-3
v_gene: TRBV28
d_gene: NA
abundance: NA

CDR3nt: TGTGCCAGCAGCTTGGTTTGGAGGGGAGGGAAAGAGACCCAGTACTTC
CDR3aa: CASSLVWRGGKETQYF
j_gene: TRBJ2-5
v_gene: TRBV5-4
d_gene: TRBD2
abundance: NA

CDR3nt: TGCGCCGCATCGGGAGACCCTGGCTCCTACGAGCAGTACTTC
CDR3aa: CAASGDPGSYEQYF
j_gene: TRBJ2-7
v_gene: TRBV4-1
d_gene: NA
abundance: NA

CDR3nt: TGTGCCAGCAGCCAACGTGAGAAACTGTTTTTT
CDR3aa: CASSQREKLFF
j_gene: TRBJ1-4
v_gene: TRBV5-8
d_gene: NA
abundance: once

CDR3nt: TGCGCCAGCAGCCCCGGGACAGGGGGGCCTGACAATGAGCAGTTCTTC
CDR3aa: CASSPGTGGPDNEQFF
j_gene: TRBJ2-1
v_gene: TRBV5-1
d_gene: TRBD1
abundance: NA

CDR3nt: TGTGCCAGCAGACCAAGCGGGAGCCCTTACAATGAGCAGTTCTTC
CDR3aa: CASRPSGSPYNEQFF
j_gene: TRBJ2-1
v_gene: TRBV6-5
d_gene: TRBD2
abundance: NA

CDR3nt: TGTGCCAGCAGCCCCGGACTAGCGGGAGCCCGAGGCTCCTACAATGAGCAGTTCTTC
CDR3aa: CASSPGLAGARGSYNEQFF
j_gene: TRBJ2-1
v_gene: TRBV11-2
d_gene: TRBD2
abundance: NA

CDR3nt: TGTGCCAGTACCCTCGGGGGCGCGTTCCCCGGCTATGGCTACACCTTC
CDR3aa: CASTLGGAFPGYGYTF
j_gene: TRBJ1-2
v_gene: TRBV19
d_gene: NA
abundance: NA

CDR3nt: TGTGCCAGCAGACGGGGGTCAGAGGGAAACACCATATATTTT
CDR3aa: CASRRGSEGNTIYF
j_gene: TRBJ1-3
v_gene: TRBV6-5
d_gene: NA
abundance: few

CDR3nt: TGTGCCAGCTCAGGGGGGGATCAGCCCCAGCATTTT
CDR3aa: CASSGGDQPQHF
j_gene: TRBJ1-5
v_gene: TRBV6-1
d_gene: TRBD1
abundance: once

CDR3nt: TGCGCCAGCAGCTTGGAGTCTAGCGGGGCCTACGAGCAGTACTTC
CDR3aa: CASSLESSGAYEQYF
j_gene: TRBJ2-7
v_gene: TRBV5-1
d_gene: TRBD2
abundance: NA

CDR3nt: TGTGCCAGCAGTTACTCGAGAGGGGACTCCTACGAGCAGTACTTC
CDR3aa: CASSYSRGDSYEQYF
j_gene: TRBJ2-7
v_gene: TRBV6-5
d_gene: NA
abundance: NA

CDR3nt: TGTGCCAGCTCACCGGCAGGGGGCCAAGAGACCCAGTACTTC
CDR3aa: CASSPAGGQETQYF
j_gene: TRBJ2-5
v_gene: TRBV18
d_gene: TRBD1
abundance: NA

CDR3nt: TGTGCCAGCAGTTACTTGGACAGCCACGAGCAGTACTTC
CDR3aa: CASSYLDSHEQYF
j_gene: TRBJ2-7
v_gene: TRBV6-6
d_gene: NA
abundance: NA

CDR3nt: TGTGCCAGCAGCTTGTACAGGGGGCTGGCGAACACTGAAGCTTTCTTT
CDR3aa: CASSLYRGLANTEAFF
j_gene: TRBJ1-1
v_gene: TRBV5-4
d_gene: TRBD1
abundance: NA

CDR3nt: TGTGCCAGTAGTACCGGGACTAGCGGGGAAGAGACCCAGTACTTC
CDR3aa: CASSTGTSGEETQYF
j_gene: TRBJ2-5
v_gene: TRBV19
d_gene: TRBD2
abundance: NA

CDR3nt: TGTGCCAGCAGTGAGCGGGACAGGGTTAGAAACACCATATATTTT
CDR3aa: CASSERDRVRNTIYF
j_gene: TRBJ1-3
v_gene: TRBV2
d_gene: TRBD1
abundance: NA